This T cell receptor beta chain appears in the sequencing data of a study of OX40 agonist ivuxolimab in advanced cancers. Study overall: Partial responses were achieved by three patients: one hepatocellular carcinoma, two cutaneous melanoma.

General observations from the study: Averaging showed that CD8+ T cells had more expanded clones than CD4+ did. Low levels of normalized T-cell clonal expansion also appeared in some nonresponders.

Trimming cost V 2 bases and J 9 bases, with 17 bases left between them. Germline CDR1 and CDR2: SGHTA and FQGNSA. The CDR3 totals 15 residues. Libraries were prepared by immunoSEQ multiplex PCR; TCRdb keeps only in-frame clonotypes and omits some of them. The repertoire includes some 52,000 clones, about nine tenths of them detected once, and less than 7% sits in the top ten. As regards this clone: Its specificity is not known.

The chain has TRBV7-2 and TRBJ2-1; D might be TRBD1 or TRBD2, each matching 5 bases. The clonotype was recovered from an adult with an advanced solid tumor such as melanoma, head and neck, liver or kidney cancer. The source was CD4+ or CD8+ T cells sorted from blood, collected in a trial of the OX40 agonist ivuxolimab. For the CDR3, the DNA is TGTGCCAGCAGCTTATACCCGGGACCTAGCTCTGAGCAGTTCTTC. Its protein product is CASSLYPGPSSEQFF.